This T cell receptor beta chain was recovered during a study of CD8+ T cells in alopecia areata. The study's findings and limits: Lesional scalp exceeded normal scalp in clonality, especially in alopecia totalis/universalis.

Collected material from alopecia areata patients comprised lesional scalp punch biopsies and peripheral blood. A word on this clone: Its antigen is still unknown.

Reverse transcription of extracted RNA yielded cDNA, which provided the sequencing template. This table comes from immunoSEQ multiplex PCR, and its TCRdb copy is limited to in-frame clones, with some not included. Among around 82,000 clones listed, roughly 47% were seen once. J gave up 7 bases and V 4 bases, and 11 bases lay outside the gene matches. This CDR3 comprises 15 residues. CDR1 is SGHAT and CDR2 is FQNNGV in the germline V gene. V gene TRBV11-2 combines with J gene TRBJ2-7; the match to TRBD2 covers 9 bases. The sequence came from a human donor with alopecia areata. Sequenced input: NKG2D-high CD8+ T cells sorted from blood. The CDR3 DNA follows: TGTGCCAGCAGCTCTCTGGGACCCGCGGGGGGGGAGCAGTACTTC. This gives the protein CASSSLGPAGGEQYF.